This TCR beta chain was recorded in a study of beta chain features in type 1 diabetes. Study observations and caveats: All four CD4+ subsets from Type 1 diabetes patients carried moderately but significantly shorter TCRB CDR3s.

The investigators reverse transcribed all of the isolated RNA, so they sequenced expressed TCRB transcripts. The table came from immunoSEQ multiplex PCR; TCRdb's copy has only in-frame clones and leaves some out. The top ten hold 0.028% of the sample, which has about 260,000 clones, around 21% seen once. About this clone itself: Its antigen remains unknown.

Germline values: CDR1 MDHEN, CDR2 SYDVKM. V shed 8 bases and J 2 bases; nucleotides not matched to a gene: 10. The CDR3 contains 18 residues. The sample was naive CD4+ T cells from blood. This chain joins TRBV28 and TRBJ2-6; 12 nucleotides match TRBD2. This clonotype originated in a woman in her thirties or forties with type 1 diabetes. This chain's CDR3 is CASSSGLAGFTGANVLTF. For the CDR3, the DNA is TGTGCCAGCTCCTCAGGACTAGCGGGATTCACTGGGGCCAACGTCCTGACTTTC.